This T cell receptor beta chain derives from a study of graft-versus-host responses after intestinal transplantation (dated by TCRdb to the early 2020s). Study-wide context: The transplants that recipients got were multivisceral, liver-intestinal, or isolated intestinal. A peak of at least 4% donor T cells among recipient peripheral blood mononuclear cells was the definition used for donor T cell macrochimerism. To identify alloreactive clones, pre-transplant mixed lymphocyte reaction products were sequenced and then compared with unstimulated pre-transplant donor and recipient T cells. The cohort enrolled around 23 intestinal transplant recipients including one retransplant, and a few patients lacking pretransplant specimens were excluded. Every recipient was given anti-thymocyte globulin induction, followed by around three years of maintenance tacrolimus and steroids. After intestinal transplantation, graft-versus-host and host-versus-graft alloreactive T cell clones in the graft, circulation and bone marrow were tracked using bulk TCR-beta CDR3 sequencing. Rather than going through the commercial service, samples from a few later patients were sequenced in-house on an Illumina MiSeq and processed with MiXCR.

Intraepithelial and lamina propria lymphocytes were isolated from graft specimens using dithiothreitol, EDTA incubations and collagenase D digestion. Bulk TCR-beta sequencing was performed on serial intestinal graft biopsy specimens collected as late as 600 days after transplant. With respect to this clone: This clone's antigen is unknown. The sample holds no much larger clone one base away, and base qualities are not on file.

General study outcomes and caveats: Peak levels of circulating GvH clones were associated with declines in HvG clones early after transplant. Conclusions were limited by the relatively low number and heterogeneity of intestinal transplant patients. GvH clones were detected in recipient bone marrow, and some appeared earlier in ileal mucosa or blood, consistent with an intestinal mucosal origin. In patients with donor T cell macrochimerism, the allografts had high GvH to HvG T cell clonal ratios.

The library was produced with the immunoSEQ multiplex PCR assay. For most patients, high-throughput TCR-beta CDR3 sequencing of genomic DNA was performed by Adaptive Biotechnologies. Per the source publication's procedure: TCR sequencing data for over 15 patients were retrieved from Adaptive's ImmunoSEQ software; a few other patients were processed with MiXCR and VDJtools. CDR3 nucleotide sequences shared by donor and recipient were removed because the origin of these sequences could not be assigned. To be classed as alloreactive, a clone needed at least 2-fold expansion over unstimulated cells and a minimum CFSE-low frequency of 0.002% (template counts) or 0.001% (read counts). A clone was considered mappable if detected in the sequenced pre-transplant spleen, lymph node, or MLR CFSE-low populations of the donor or recipient. The cumulative frequency of alloreactive clones was calculated as a percentage of all sequences, weighted by copy number. TCRdb limited this immuneACCESS table to in-frame rearrangements with V and J called. A share of clones is missing; checked studies link under half to unresolved V genes, and the rest is unexplained. V, J and clone size derive from that table, while D and trimming were established from the DNA sequence. Within this sample are around 35,000 clones, with about 90% of them counted one time only. Of the sample, more than 15% falls within the top ten clones.

At the junction V is shortened by 7 bases and J by 3 bases, with 19 bases in between. CDR1 and CDR2, looked up from the germline V gene, are SGHTA and FQGNSA. The CDR3 sequence holds 16 residues, the cysteine and phenylalanine included. Only the CDR3 portion is preserved as DNA: 48 bases, with reading frame beginning at the first base. This receptor was taken from a human patient who received an intestinal transplant, so some T cells may come from the graft donor. This specimen consisted of ileum tissue, obtained 200 to 210 days after intestinal transplant. The chain employs TRBV7-2 and TRBJ1-3; the best D guess is TRBD1, with 5 bases matching. The base sequence is TGTGCCAGCAAGAAGTGGCAGGGAGGGTATGGAAACACCATATATTTT. This yields the protein CASKKWQGGYGNTIYF.